Below are 3 T cell receptor beta chains sequenced from a single sample in a study of metastatic and nonmetastatic thyroid tumors. TCRdb re-called clones via MiXCR from the PCR reads. The data hold some 20,000 clones, with 35% to 40% observed a single time. Not a single patient had been given any form of treatment at any point before undergoing thyroid surgery. The sequenced sample consisted of tumor tissue. The receptors come from a female donor with papillary thyroid cancer or a benign thyroid nodule (not recorded which). Some clones in this sample may be carry-over from other donors' samples.

Here the CDR3 DNA reads TGTGCCAGCAGCCAAGACATACAGGGTAAAGGCTACACCTTC. This sequence encodes CASSQDIQGKGYTF. This rearrangement joins TRBV3-1 to TRBJ1-2, with a tentative D call TRBD1 (6 bases). V was pared by 0 bases and J by 8 bases, with 13 bases between. The germline V gene has CDR1 LGHDT and CDR2 YNNKEL (reference sequence). This CDR3 has 14 residues.

This clone came up once. The chain joins TRBV7-2 to TRBJ1-2; D remains unclear. The CDR3 runs 13 residues. V lost 4 bases to trimming and J lost 4 bases, with 10 bases between them. Germline CDR1 and CDR2: SGHTA and FQGNSA. In DNA, the CDR3 is TGTGCCAGCAGCTCCCTGGGCTCCTATGGCTACACCTTC. As protein: CASSSLGSYGYTF.

The V and J genes are TRBV12-3 or TRBV12-4 and TRBJ1-2; a weak D match, TRBD1 (5 bases). The V and J ends lost 1 base and 1 base respectively, with 10 bases between them. This CDR3 comprises 15 residues. The CDR3 sequence: CASSLGQGSNYGYTF. Written as DNA, the CDR3 is TGTGCCAGCAGTTTAGGGCAGGGAAGTAACTATGGCTACACCTTC.